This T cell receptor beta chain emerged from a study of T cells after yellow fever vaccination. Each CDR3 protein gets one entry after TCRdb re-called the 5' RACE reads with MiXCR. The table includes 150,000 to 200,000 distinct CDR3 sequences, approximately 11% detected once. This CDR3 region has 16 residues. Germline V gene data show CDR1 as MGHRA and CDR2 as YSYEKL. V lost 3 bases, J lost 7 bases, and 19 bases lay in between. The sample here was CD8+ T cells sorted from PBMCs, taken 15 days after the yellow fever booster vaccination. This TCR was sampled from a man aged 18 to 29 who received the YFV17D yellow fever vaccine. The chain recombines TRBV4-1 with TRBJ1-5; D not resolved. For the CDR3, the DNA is TGCGCCAGCAGCCACCCCAACCTCGAAGGGAAGCAGCCCCAGCATTTT. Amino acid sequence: CASSHPNLEGKQPQHF.